This entry features one T cell receptor beta chain sequence. Its specificity is unknown. Germline V gene data show CDR1 as SGHTS and CDR2 as YDEGEE. Between the trimmed V and J ends, which lost 4 bases and 6 bases, there was a span of 17 bases. This CDR3 has 15 amino acids. These data originate in a study of cytomegalovirus exposure and HLA in healthy donors. Whole-study findings and limits: Cytomegalovirus-associated TCR beta chains were listed, numbering some 170. Across donors, presence/absence analyses took sequencing depth to be roughly uniform.

PCR used 60 Vbeta primers and 13 Jbeta primers. The protocol was immunoSEQ multiplex PCR, while the TCRdb copy is restricted to in-frame clones and leaves out a portion. The sample yields about 160,000 clones, around 76% seen once. The sample comprised PBMCs. The chain recombines TRBV5-8 with TRBJ1-5; weak D call: TRBD1 (6 bases). The clonotype was recovered from a man aged 55 to 70 in good health and CMV-seronegative. Here the CDR3 reads CASSPPRGARQPQHF. Here the CDR3 DNA reads TGTGCCAGCAGCCCACCCAGGGGAGCTCGTCAGCCCCAGCATTTT.